Listed below are T cell receptor beta chains from one sample, sequenced in a study of cytomegalovirus exposure and HLA in healthy donors. Measured with immunoSEQ multiplex PCR; TCRdb has only the in-frame clones, and not every one. The sample carries around 100,000 clones, about 70% recorded once. The sample consisted of PBMCs. The source of these receptors is a man aged 45-65 years in good health and CMV-seropositive. Both conserved end residues are part of each CDR3. The order of the fields is J gene, V gene, CDR3 protein.

>TRBJ2-2|TRBV13
CASSVNRDTGELFF
>TRBJ2-3|TRBV5-1
CASSLAVSTDTQYF
>TRBJ2-1|TRBV7-9
CASSFLPSGSNNEQFF
>TRBJ1-1|TRBV2
CASREDRGTFF
>TRBJ2-3|TRBV7-2
CASSLSGGASGDTQYF
>TRBJ1-4|TRBV7-2
CASSLVGQGLEKLFF
>TRBJ2-3|TRBV27
CASSLSRGTPDTQYF
>TRBJ2-5|TRBV5-1
CASSSDASGGISRETQYF
>TRBJ2-2|TRBV4-1
CASSQLGGRSYKGELFF
>TRBJ2-2|TRBV4-1
CASSQGWTPLNTGELFF
>TRBJ1-2|TRBV29-1
CSVEDGQGITF
>TRBJ2-7|TRBV12-1
CASSFWRTSEQYF
>TRBJ2-2|TRBV11-2
CASSLEGYTGELFF
>TRBJ1-3|TRBV9
CASSARETSGNTIYF
>TRBJ1-4|TRBV5-1
CASSLEVWRGRPNEKLFF
>TRBJ2-7|TRBV4-2
CASSQVAYEQYF
>TRBJ1-2|TRBV18
CASSPDRANYGYTF
>TRBJ1-2|TRBV9
CASSVNSYGYTF
>TRBJ1-1|TRBV5-1
CASSEDPRNTEAFF
>TRBJ1-2|TRBV14
CASSANRAGYTF
>TRBJ2-7|TRBV6-5
CASSYSPTGQQYF
>TRBJ2-1|TRBV30
CACIPRGAGGLNEQFF
>TRBJ2-7|TRBV11-2
CASSLDHGPSWPGYF